This T cell receptor (beta chain) was identified in a study of neurological immune-mediated disorders (dated by TCRdb to between 2018 and 2020). With regard to the full study: Using UMI-based sequencing, the study compared peripheral blood TCR-beta repertoires from patients with HTLV-I-associated myelopathy (HAM/TSP), patients with multiple sclerosis, and healthy controls. The roughly 110 TCR-beta libraries included longitudinal samples, technical triplicates and paired sorted CD4+ and CD8+ T-cell subsets alongside PBMC samples. The cohort comprised some 71 subjects: about 14 HAM/TSP patients, 34 multiple sclerosis patients and around 20 healthy controls.

This clonotype was seen at least ten times. Its antigen is still unknown. Base qualities are not at hand, and no much larger clone is one base apart. Points the paper makes about the study in general: The highest TCR clonal expansion was observed in HAM/TSP patients, whereas the lowest was observed in MS patients, even when compared with healthy controls. No identical CDR3 amino acid sequences were shared among expanded clones across subjects, suggesting private TCR-beta repertoires in all groups.

To synthesize cDNA, template-switch 5'RACE was performed with a primer carrying a 10-nucleotide random unique molecular identifier so that each TCR transcript was tagged. Every sequencing run yielded over 180 million TCR-beta sequences covering 15-18 subjects. The RNeasy kit was used to extract total RNA. The KAPA Real-time Library Amplification kit was used to amplify TCR-beta VDJ regions with primers targeting the TCR constant region and the 5'RACE anchor. Sample indexes and Illumina adaptors were added in a first PCR, after which library yield was increased in a second PCR. After Ampure bead purification, the roughly 650 bp TCR product was size-selected on a 2% E-gel SizeSelection system. Library quality was checked on a Bioanalyzer, concentration was measured with Qubit, and libraries were quantified with the Kapa Library Quantification kit before pooling. Paired-end 2 x 150 bp sequencing of the libraries was performed on an Illumina HiSeq 2500. To increase sequence diversity, about 24-32% phiX was spiked into each library pool. The authors processed their data as follows. Quality-filtered reads were processed with the UMI-based MiGEC pipeline, which removed over 85% of raw TCR sequences during error correction. VDJ genes were aligned to IMGT germline references, and clonotypes were defined by unique CDR3 amino acid sequence plus V-J genes. Clonal expansion, Shannon diversity, and CDR3 relatedness (CalcPairwiseDistances, ClusterSamples) were evaluated with VDJtools, and phylogenetic trees were built with CLCbio workbench. A clone was classed as expanded if it had 8 or more unique UMIs, a cutoff based on coefficient-of-variation modelling across technical triplicates. Clones were called with MiXCR by TCRdb after fastp trimmed the public reads at Q25, and only in-frame beta chains were retained. CDR3 protein sequences are deduplicated, and each keeps its most common genes and DNA. These V and J calls are TCRdb output, not the study's own analysis. This sample gives about 30,000 distinct CDR3 sequences in total; approximately 5% of them show up just once. 2% to 2.5% of the sample is in the top ten clones.

Blood bank volunteers in Maryland, USA served as the healthy controls. Sorted-subset TCR libraries were prepared from around 1 million sorted CD4+ or CD8+ T cells. PBMCs were separated from peripheral blood using Ficoll-Hypaque density gradient centrifugation and then cryopreserved in liquid nitrogen. The study also sequenced paired sorted CD4+ and CD8+ subsets from healthy controls, HAM/TSP patients and MS patients. The germline V gene provides CDR1 MDHEN and CDR2 SYDVKM. The CDR3 sequence holds 14 residues, the cysteine and phenylalanine included. Only CDR3 DNA is held: 42 bases, read in frame from base 1. V and J are truncated by 6 bases and 3 bases respectively, leaving an intervening sequence of 15 bases.

The receptor chain draws on TRBV28 and TRBJ2-7; the D segment cannot be called with confidence. The sequence derives from a woman between 50 and 59 years old in good health. Sequencing was done on a sample of CD4+ T cells from blood. The DNA sequence follows: TGTGCCAGCAGGGGTGGTCTGGCTAACTACGAGCAGTACTTC. The encoded protein is CASRGGLANYEQYF. Reference TRBV28 and TRBJ2-7 proteins supply the regions before and after the CDR3; the full variable domain is: DVKVTQSSRYLVKRTGEKVFLECVQDMDHENMFWYRQDPGLGLRLIYFSYDVKMKEKGDIPEGYSVSREKKERFSLILESASTNQTSMYLCASRGGLANYEQYFGPGTRLTVT.